The clone carrying this TCR beta chain was recorded only once. Its target is unknown. Germline CDR1 reads SGHNT; CDR2 reads YYREEE (reference sequence). This CDR3 is built from 15 residues. J gave up 8 bases and V 4 bases, and 5 bases lay outside the gene matches. The data originate from a study of T cell responses to AZD1222 COVID-19 vaccine. Study-wide context: Pooled samples include second doses given at about 4 or 12 weeks.

Study results and caveats: Among vaccine-associated CD4 TCRs, coverage spanned spike, with dominance at 160-218 and 743-854. Clonal diversity may have been underestimated, and the donors were mostly white British, with more females than males.

The assay was immunoSEQ multiplex PCR, and TCRdb's table has in-frame clones only and misses some. The sample consists of tens of thousands of clones, around four fifths of them appearing once. The origin of this receptor is an adult in good health. Material: peripheral blood, obtained on day 0 of AZD1222 vaccination. V usage is TRBV5-4 and J usage is TRBJ2-1, with 14 bases lining up with TRBD2. DNA of the CDR3: TGTGCCAGCAGCCCCGGGACTAGCGGGAGCCATGAGCAGTTCTTC. It translates to CASSPGTSGSHEQFF.